Sequencing of this T cell receptor beta chain was carried out in a study of cytomegalovirus exposure and HLA in healthy donors. Overall study results and limits: Common viral pathogens seemed, in a later analysis, to connect with several of the most significant clusters. Rarity characterized most TCR sequences, yet some public TCRs appeared in many donors. In all likelihood, a cluster of highly shared sequence variants was a sequencing artifact. Being productive about 87% or about 30% of the time was typical of most TCR beta V segments in an earlier analysis.

Worth noting for this clone: Its cognate antigen is unknown.

Primers included in the PCR were 60 Vbeta and 13 Jbeta primers. The assay was immunoSEQ multiplex PCR, and TCRdb's table has in-frame clones only and misses some. The repertoire holds over 90,000 clones, with 65% to 85% as singletons. Germline CDR1 reads SGHVS; CDR2 reads FQNEAQ. V lost 4 bases, J lost 0 bases, and 5 bases stayed unmatched. The CDR3 length is 16 residues. The rearrangement uses TRBV7-8 and TRBJ2-1; 8 nucleotides match TRBD1. This receptor was obtained from a woman in her sixties in good health and CMV-seropositive. Source material: PBMCs. CDR3 DNA sequence: TGTGCCAGCAGCTCCTGGACAGGGAGCTCCTACAATGAGCAGTTCTTC. Its translation: CASSSWTGSSYNEQFF. Using reference TRBV7-8 and TRBJ2-1 for the parts outside the CDR3, the full variable domain is GAGVSQSPRYKVAKRGQDVALRCDPISGHVSLFWYQQALGQGPEFLTYFQNEAQLDKSGLPSDRFFAERPEGSVSTLKIQRTQQEDSAVYLCASSSWTGSSYNEQFFGPGTRLTVL.